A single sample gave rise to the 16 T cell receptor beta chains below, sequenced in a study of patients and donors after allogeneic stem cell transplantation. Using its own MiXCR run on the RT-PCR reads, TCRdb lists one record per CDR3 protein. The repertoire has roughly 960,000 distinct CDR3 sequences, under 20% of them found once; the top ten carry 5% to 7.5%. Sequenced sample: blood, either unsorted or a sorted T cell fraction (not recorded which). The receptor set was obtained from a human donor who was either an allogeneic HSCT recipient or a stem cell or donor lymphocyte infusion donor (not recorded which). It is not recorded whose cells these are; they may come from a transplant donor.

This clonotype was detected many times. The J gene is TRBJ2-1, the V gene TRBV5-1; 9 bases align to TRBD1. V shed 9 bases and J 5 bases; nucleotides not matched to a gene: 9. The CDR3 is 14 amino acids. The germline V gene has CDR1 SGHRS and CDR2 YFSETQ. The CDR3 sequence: CATKGQGSHNEQFF. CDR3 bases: TGCGCCACCAAGGGACAGGGTTCCCACAATGAGCAGTTCTTC.

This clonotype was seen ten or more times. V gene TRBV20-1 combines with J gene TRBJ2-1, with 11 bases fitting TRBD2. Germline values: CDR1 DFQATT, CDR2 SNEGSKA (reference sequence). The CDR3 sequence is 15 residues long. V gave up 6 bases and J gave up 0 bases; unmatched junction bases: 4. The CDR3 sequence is CSAPSGGSSYNEQFF. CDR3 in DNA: TGCAGTGCACCTAGCGGGGGGAGCTCCTACAATGAGCAGTTCTTC.

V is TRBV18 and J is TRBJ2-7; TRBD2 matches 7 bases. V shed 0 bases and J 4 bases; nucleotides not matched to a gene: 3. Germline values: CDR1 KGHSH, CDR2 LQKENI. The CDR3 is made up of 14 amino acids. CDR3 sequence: CASSPPSGNYEQYF. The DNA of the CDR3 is TGTGCCAGCTCACCACCGAGCGGGAATTACGAGCAGTACTTC.

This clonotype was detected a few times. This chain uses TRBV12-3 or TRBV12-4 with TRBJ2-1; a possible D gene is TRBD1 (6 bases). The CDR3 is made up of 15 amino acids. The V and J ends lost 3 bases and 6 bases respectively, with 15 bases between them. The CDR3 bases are TGTGCCAGCAGTTTCCCCCGAGGACAGATCAATGAGCAGTTCTTC. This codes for CASSFPRGQINEQFF.

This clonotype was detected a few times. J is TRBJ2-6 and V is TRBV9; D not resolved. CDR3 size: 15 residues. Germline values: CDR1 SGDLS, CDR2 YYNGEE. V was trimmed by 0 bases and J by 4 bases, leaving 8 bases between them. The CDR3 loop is CASSVDPRGANVLTF. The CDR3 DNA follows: TGTGCCAGCAGCGTAGATCCCCGAGGGGCCAACGTCCTGACTTTC.

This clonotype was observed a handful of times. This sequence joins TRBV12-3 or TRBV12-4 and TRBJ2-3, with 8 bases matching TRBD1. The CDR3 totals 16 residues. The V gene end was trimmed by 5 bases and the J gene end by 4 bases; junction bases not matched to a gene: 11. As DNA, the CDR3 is TGTGCCAGCAGTCCCCAGGGGGCGCTTATGTCAGATACGCAGTATTTT. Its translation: CASSPQGALMSDTQYF.

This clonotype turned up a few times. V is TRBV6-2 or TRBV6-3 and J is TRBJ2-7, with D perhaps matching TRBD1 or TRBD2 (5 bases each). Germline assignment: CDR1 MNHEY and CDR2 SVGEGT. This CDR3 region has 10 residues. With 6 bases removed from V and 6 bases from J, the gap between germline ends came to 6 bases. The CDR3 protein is CASRGVEQYF. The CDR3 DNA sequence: TGTGCCAGCAGGGGGGTCGAGCAGTACTTC.

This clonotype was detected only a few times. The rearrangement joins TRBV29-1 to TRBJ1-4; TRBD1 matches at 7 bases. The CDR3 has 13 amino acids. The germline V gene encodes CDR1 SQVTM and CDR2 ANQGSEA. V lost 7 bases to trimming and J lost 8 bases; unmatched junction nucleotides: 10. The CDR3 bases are TGCAGCGGAATGACAGGGCCTTACGAAAAACTGTTTTTT. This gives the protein CSGMTGPYEKLFF.

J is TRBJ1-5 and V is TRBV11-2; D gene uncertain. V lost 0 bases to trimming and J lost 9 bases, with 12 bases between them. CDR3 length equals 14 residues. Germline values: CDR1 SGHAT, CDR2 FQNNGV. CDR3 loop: CASSLDPALRPQHF. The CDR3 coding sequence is TGTGCCAGCAGCTTAGATCCGGCTTTAAGGCCCCAGCATTTT.

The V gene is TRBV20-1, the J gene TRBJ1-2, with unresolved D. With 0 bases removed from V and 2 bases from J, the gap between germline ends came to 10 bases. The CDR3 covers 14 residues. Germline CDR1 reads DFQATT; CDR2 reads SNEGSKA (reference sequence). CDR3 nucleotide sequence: TGCAGTGCTAGAGATAAACCACGAAACTATGGCTACACCTTC. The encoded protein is CSARDKPRNYGYTF.

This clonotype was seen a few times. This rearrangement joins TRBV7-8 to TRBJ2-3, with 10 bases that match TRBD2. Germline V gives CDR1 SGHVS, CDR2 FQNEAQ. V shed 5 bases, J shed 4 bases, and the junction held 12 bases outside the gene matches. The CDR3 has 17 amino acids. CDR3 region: CASSPTPASGGADTQYF. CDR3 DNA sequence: TGTGCCAGCAGCCCTACCCCAGCTAGCGGGGGAGCAGATACGCAGTATTTT. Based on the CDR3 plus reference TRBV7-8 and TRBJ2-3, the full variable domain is GAGVSQSPRYKVAKRGQDVALRCDPISGHVSLFWYQQALGQGPEFLTYFQNEAQLDKSGLPSDRFFAERPEGSVSTLKIQRTQQEDSAVYLCASSPTPASGGADTQYFGPGTRLTVL.

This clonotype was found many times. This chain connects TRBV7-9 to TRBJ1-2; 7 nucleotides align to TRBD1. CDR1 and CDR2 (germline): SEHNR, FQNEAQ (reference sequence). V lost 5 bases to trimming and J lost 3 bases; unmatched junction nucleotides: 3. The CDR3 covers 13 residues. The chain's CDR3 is CASSPTGDYGYTF. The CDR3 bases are TGTGCCAGCAGCCCAACAGGGGACTATGGCTACACCTTC.

The CDR3 sequence: CATSLGPPLYEQYF. CDR3 DNA sequence: TGTGCCACCAGCCTCGGCCCACCTCTCTACGAGCAGTACTTC. The chain employs TRBV15 and TRBJ2-7; no definite D call. Trimming removed 5 bases at V and 3 bases at J, with 14 bases between. Germline lookup yields CDR1 LNHNV and CDR2 YYDKDF (reference sequence). This CDR3 comprises 14 residues. The variable domain in full, completed from reference TRBV15 and TRBJ2-7, reads DAMVIQNPRYQVTQFGKPVTLSCSQTLNHNVMYWYQQKSSQAPKLLFHYYDKDFNNEADTPDNFQSRRPNTSFCFLDIRSPGLGDTAMYLCATSLGPPLYEQYFGPGTRLTVT.

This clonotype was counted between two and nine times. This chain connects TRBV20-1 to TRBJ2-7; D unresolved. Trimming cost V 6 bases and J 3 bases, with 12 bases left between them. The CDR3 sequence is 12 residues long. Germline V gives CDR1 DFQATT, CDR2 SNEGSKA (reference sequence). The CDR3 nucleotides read TGCAGTGCCCCCTCAGGTGTCTACGAGCAGTACTTC. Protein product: CSAPSGVYEQYF.

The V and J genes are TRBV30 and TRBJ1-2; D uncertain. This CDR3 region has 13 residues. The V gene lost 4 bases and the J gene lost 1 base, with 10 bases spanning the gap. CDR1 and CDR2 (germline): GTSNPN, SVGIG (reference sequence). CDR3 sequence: CAWTVGLNYGYTF. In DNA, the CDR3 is TGTGCCTGGACCGTCGGGCTTAACTATGGCTACACCTTC.

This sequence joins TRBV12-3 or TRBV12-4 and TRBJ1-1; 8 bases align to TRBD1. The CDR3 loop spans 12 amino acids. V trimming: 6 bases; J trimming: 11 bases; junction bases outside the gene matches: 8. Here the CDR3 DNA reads TGTGCCAGCAGGATACGACAGGGGAGGGCTTTCTTT. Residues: CASRIRQGRAFF.